These 4 T cell receptor beta chains share one sample of origin, sequenced in a study of shared clonotypes between healthy human individuals. The method was immunoSEQ multiplex PCR; TCRdb's version includes in-frame clones alone and lacks a portion of them. The data hold 2.5 million or so clones, with roughly 92% observed a single time. Material: naive CD4+ T cells sorted from blood. The subset denotes: CD45RA+ positively selected. The receptor set was obtained from a man aged 18 to 30 in good health.

The rearrangement joins TRBV15 to TRBJ1-6, with 7 bases aligning to TRBD1. Germline V gives CDR1 LNHNV, CDR2 YYDKDF (reference sequence). The CDR3 is 15 amino acids. V dropped 5 bases and J dropped 7; count of bases not matched to a gene: 8. The CDR3 region is CATSGGGQPNSPLHF. The DNA for the CDR3 is TGTGCCACCAGCGGCGGGGGACAGCCGAATTCACCCCTCCACTTT.

The genes are TRBV7-2 and TRBJ2-5, with 7 bases identical to TRBD1. The length of the CDR3 is 16 residues. Trimming took 5 bases from V and 3 from J; bases not matched to a gene: 12. Germline values: CDR1 SGHTA, CDR2 FQGNSA. As DNA, the CDR3 is TGTGCCAGCAGCCGCCCGCCTCCGGGACAGAAAGAGACCCAGTACTTC. Translating it yields CASSRPPPGQKETQYF.

V is TRBV2 and J is TRBJ2-6; 7 bases agree with TRBD2. Germline V CDR1 and CDR2: SNHLY, FYNNEI. There are 15 residues in the CDR3. J lost 0 bases, V lost 11 bases, and 7 bases had no gene match. DNA for the CDR3: TGTGCCTCCAGGCGGGAGAGCTCTGGGGCCAACGTCCTGACTTTC. Amino acid sequence: CASRRESSGANVLTF.

The chain links TRBV6-5 to TRBJ1-6, with 11 bases aligning to TRBD1. Losses at the gene ends were 8 bases for V and 9 bases for J; bases not matched to a gene: 6. Germline V lookup: CDR1 MNHEY, CDR2 SVGAGI. The CDR3 runs to 14 residues. The CDR3 protein is CASGTGTGGSPLHF. The CDR3 DNA reads TGTGCCAGCGGAACCGGGACAGGGGGTTCACCCCTCCACTTT.